Described below is a single T cell receptor (beta chain) sequence and its context. Its specificity is unknown. The PCR employed 60 Vbeta primers together with 13 Jbeta primers. Clones were read by immunoSEQ multiplex PCR, and TCRdb kept only the in-frame ones, dropping some. The sample lists under 200,000 clones, roughly 75% occurring once. This entry comes from a study of cytomegalovirus exposure and HLA in healthy donors. Study-level points and caveats: Earlier analysis found most TCR beta V segments productive about 90% or about 30% of the time. Excluded: some indistinguishable V segments such as TRBV6-2 and TRBV6-3. In a later analysis, a genetic analysis reported fewer productive-TCR N-insertions in an Asian-associated ancestry cluster than the cohort average.

Germline V lookup: CDR1 SQVTM, CDR2 ANQGSEA. After removal of 2 bases from V and 6 bases from J, the junction contained 11 bases not matched to a gene. This CDR3 region has 15 residues. The V gene is TRBV29-1, the J gene TRBJ1-2, with 8 bases aligning to TRBD1. The clonotype was recovered from a man aged 35-49 years in good health and CMV-seronegative. Specimen: PBMCs. The CDR3 region has the DNA TGCAGCGTTGAAAAGAGAGGACAGGGTAGGCATGGCTACACCTTC. It yields the protein CSVEKRGQGRHGYTF. Looking up the rest from reference TRBV29-1 and TRBJ1-2 gives the full variable domain: SAVISQKPSRDICQRGTSLTIQCQVDSQVTMMFWYRQQPGQSLTLIATANQGSEATYESGFVIDKFPISRPNLTFSTLTVSNMSPEDSSIYLCSVEKRGQGRHGYTFGSGTRLTVV.